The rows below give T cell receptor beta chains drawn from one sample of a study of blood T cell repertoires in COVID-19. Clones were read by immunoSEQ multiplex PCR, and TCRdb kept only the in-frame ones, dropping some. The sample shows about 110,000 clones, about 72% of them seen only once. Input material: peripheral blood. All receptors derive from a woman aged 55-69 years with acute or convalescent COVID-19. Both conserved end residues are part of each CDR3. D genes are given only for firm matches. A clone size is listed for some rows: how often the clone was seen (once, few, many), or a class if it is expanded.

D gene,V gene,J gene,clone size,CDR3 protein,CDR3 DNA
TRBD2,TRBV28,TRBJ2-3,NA,CASSSRGLAGNTQYF,TGTGCCAGCAGTTCTAGAGGACTAGCCGGAAATACGCAGTATTTT
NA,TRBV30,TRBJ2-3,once,CAWRAKDTFHTDTQYF,TGTGCCTGGAGGGCCAAGGACACATTTCACACAGATACGCAGTATTTT
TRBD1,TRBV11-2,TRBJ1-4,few,CASSFGRGREVEKLFF,TGTGCCAGCAGCTTCGGAAGGGGGCGCGAAGTAGAAAAACTGTTTTTT
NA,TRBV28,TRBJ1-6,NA,CASSSWQGGTYNSPLHF,TGTGCCAGCAGTTCGTGGCAGGGAGGAACCTATAATTCACCCCTCCACTTT
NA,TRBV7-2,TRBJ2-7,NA,CASSTGGDSYEQYF,TGTGCCAGCAGCACAGGGGGGGACTCCTACGAGCAGTACTTC
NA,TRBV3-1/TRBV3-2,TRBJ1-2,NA,CASSQETFLNYGYTF,TGTGCCAGCAGCCAAGAGACTTTTTTGAACTATGGCTACACCTTC
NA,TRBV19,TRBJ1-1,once,CASSKDERNTEAFF,TGTGCCAGTAGTAAAGATGAGCGGAACACTGAAGCTTTCTTT
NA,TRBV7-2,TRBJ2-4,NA,CASSLGLRSIQYF,TGTGCCAGCAGCTTAGGTCTCCGGAGCATTCAGTACTTC
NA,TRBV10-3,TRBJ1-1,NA,CAIRPGTEAFF,TGTGCCATTCGCCCAGGCACTGAAGCTTTCTTT
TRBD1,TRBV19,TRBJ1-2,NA,CASSMNRGRPPYGYTF,TGTGCCAGTAGTATGAACAGGGGGCGTCCCCCCTATGGCTACACCTTC
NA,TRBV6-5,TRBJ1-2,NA,CATSLGTGVSGYTF,TGTGCCACTTCCTTAGGGACGGGGGTGTCTGGCTACACCTTC
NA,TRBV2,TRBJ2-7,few,CASSVTGQYEQYF,TGTGCCAGCAGTGTTACAGGGCAGTACGAGCAGTACTTC
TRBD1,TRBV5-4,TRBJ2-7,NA,CASSLDRGVIHEQYF,TGTGCCAGCAGCTTGGACAGGGGTGTAATCCACGAGCAGTACTTC
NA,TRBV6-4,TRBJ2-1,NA,CASAYAGARLNEQFF,TGTGCCAGCGCATACGCGGGGGCCCGTTTGAATGAGCAGTTCTTC
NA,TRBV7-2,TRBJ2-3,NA,CASSFGGSPDTQYF,TGTGCCAGCAGCTTTGGGGGGTCCCCAGATACGCAGTATTTT
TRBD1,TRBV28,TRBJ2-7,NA,CASSSPAQGSTEQYF,TGTGCCAGCAGCTCCCCAGCACAGGGGTCGACCGAGCAGTACTTC
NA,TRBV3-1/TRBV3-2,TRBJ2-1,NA,CASSHSYSGGVEFF,TGTGCCAGCAGCCACTCGTATTCGGGTGGCGTCGAGTTCTTC
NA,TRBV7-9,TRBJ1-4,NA,CATTAKEGQKLFF,TGTGCCACGACTGCGAAGGAGGGGCAAAAACTGTTTTTT
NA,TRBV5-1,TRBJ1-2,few,CASSSDGDYGYTF,TGCGCCAGCAGTTCCGACGGAGACTATGGCTACACCTTC
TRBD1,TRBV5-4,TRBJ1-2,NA,CASSMEAGGEYGYTF,TGTGCCAGCAGCATGGAGGCAGGGGGCGAGTATGGCTACACCTTC
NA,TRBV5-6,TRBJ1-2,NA,CASSLDRAGGYTF,TGTGCCAGCAGCTTGGACAGGGCCGGCGGCTACACCTTC
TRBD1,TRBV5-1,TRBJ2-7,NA,CASREPGQSSYEQYF,TGCGCCAGCAGGGAACCGGGACAGTCATCCTACGAGCAGTACTTC
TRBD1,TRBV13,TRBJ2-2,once,CASSGDRGTGELFF,TGTGCCAGCAGCGGCGACAGGGGTACCGGGGAGCTGTTTTTT
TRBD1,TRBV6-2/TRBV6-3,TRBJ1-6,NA,CASSRRQGAYNSPLHF,TGTGCCAGCAGCCGACGGCAGGGGGCTTATAATTCACCCCTCCACTTT
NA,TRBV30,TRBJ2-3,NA,CAWGRRGYADTQYF,TGTGCCTGGGGACGTAGGGGTTACGCAGATACGCAGTATTTT
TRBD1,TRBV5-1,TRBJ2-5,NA,CASRATGDQETQYF,TGCGCCAGCAGGGCGACAGGGGACCAAGAGACCCAGTACTTC
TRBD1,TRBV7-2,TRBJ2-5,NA,CASSLGRGRGQETQYF,TGTGCCAGCAGCTTAGGGCGGGGCAGGGGGCAGGAGACCCAGTACTTC
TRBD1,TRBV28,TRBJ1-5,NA,CAGKSGTGGGPQHF,TGTGCCGGCAAGTCCGGGACAGGCGGCGGGCCCCAGCATTTT
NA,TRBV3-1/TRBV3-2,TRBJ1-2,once,CASSQVALRIIYTF,TGTGCCAGCAGCCAAGTAGCATTAAGGATTATCTACACCTTC
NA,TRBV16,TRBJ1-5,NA,CASSQSGSQYSNQPQHF,TGTGCCAGCAGCCAATCGGGTTCACAGTATAGCAATCAGCCCCAGCATTTT
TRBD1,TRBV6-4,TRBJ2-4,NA,CASILGTGGEAKNIQYF,TGTGCCAGCATTCTCGGGACAGGGGGAGAAGCCAAAAACATTCAGTACTTC
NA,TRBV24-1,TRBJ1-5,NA,CATAADSNQPQHF,TGTGCCACCGCAGCGGATAGCAATCAGCCCCAGCATTTT
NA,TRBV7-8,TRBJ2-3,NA,CASSSRTSTDTQYF,TGTGCCAGCAGCTCGAGAACTAGCACAGATACGCAGTATTTT
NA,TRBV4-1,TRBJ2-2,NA,CASSQVVAGELFF,TGCGCCAGCAGCCAAGTCGTCGCCGGGGAGCTGTTTTTT
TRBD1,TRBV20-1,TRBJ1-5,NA,CSASGDRDRQPQHF,TGCAGTGCTAGTGGGGACAGGGATCGTCAGCCCCAGCATTTT
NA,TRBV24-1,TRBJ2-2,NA,CATSDPRRGTGELFF,TGTGCCACCAGTGACCCCCGTAGAGGGACCGGGGAGCTGTTTTTT
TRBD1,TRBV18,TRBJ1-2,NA,CASSQGGNYGYTF,TGTGCCAGCTCGCAAGGGGGCAACTATGGCTACACCTTC
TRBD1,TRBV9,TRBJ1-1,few,CASSAGFTGGQNTEAFF,TGTGCCAGCAGCGCGGGATTCACAGGGGGCCAGAACACTGAAGCTTTCTTT
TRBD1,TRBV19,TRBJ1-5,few,CAVGQEINQPQHF,TGTGCCGTGGGACAGGAGATCAATCAGCCCCAGCATTTT
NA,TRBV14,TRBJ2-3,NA,CASRQGLSGDTQYF,TGTGCCAGCAGGCAGGGCCTCAGTGGAGATACGCAGTATTTT
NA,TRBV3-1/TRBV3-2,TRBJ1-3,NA,CASSPLSDGNTIYF,TGTGCCAGCAGCCCTCTTAGCGACGGAAACACCATATATTTT
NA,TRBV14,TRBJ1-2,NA,CASSPKAGPNYGYTF,TGTGCCAGCAGCCCAAAGGCAGGGCCCAACTATGGCTACACCTTC
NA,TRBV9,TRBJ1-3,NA,CASGSSGDTIYF,TGTGCCAGCGGCTCAAGCGGGGACACCATATATTTT
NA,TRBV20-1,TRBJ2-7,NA,CSASHRENQYF,TGCAGTGCTAGCCACAGGGAAAACCAGTACTTC
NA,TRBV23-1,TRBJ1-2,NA,CASSPGWPDYGYTF,TGCGCCAGCAGCCCCGGGTGGCCGGACTATGGCTACACCTTC
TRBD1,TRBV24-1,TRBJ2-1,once,CATSLTGVAFNEQFF,TGTGCCACCAGCCTCACAGGGGTGGCGTTCAATGAGCAGTTCTTC
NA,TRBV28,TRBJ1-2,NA,CASSLVGGVGYTF,TGTGCCAGCAGTTTAGTGGGAGGGGTTGGCTACACCTTC
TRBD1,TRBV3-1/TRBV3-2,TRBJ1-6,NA,CASSPAGQGGSPLHF,TGTGCCAGCAGCCCGGCGGGACAGGGAGGTTCACCCCTCCACTTT